The 30 T cell receptor beta chains presented below share a single source sample, sequenced in a study of CD8+ T cells in alopecia areata. cDNA serving as the sequencing template came from extracted, reverse transcribed RNA. The assay was immunoSEQ multiplex PCR, and TCRdb's table has in-frame clones only and misses some. The sample consists of about 110,000 clones, approximately 51% of them appearing once. This sample's treatment: oral pan-JAK inhibitor, 5-10 mg twice daily. Sequences were derived from CD4+ T cells sorted from blood, sampled at week 24, from a patient treated with tofacitinib. The receptors were sampled from a human donor with alopecia areata.

This rearrangement joins TRBV4-3 to TRBJ2-3; TRBD2 aligns across 7 bases. J was trimmed by 6 bases and V by 3 bases; bases with no gene match: 6. Germline-derived CDR1 and CDR2 are LGHNA and YSLEER. The CDR3 loop spans 14 amino acids. The CDR3 nucleotides are TGCGCCAGCAGCCATTCTAGGCGGGGGGATACGCAGTATTTT. Its protein is CASSHSRRGDTQYF.

V gene TRBV5-5 combines with J gene TRBJ2-1; D might be TRBD2 (6 bases). V lost 4 bases and J lost 6, with 17 bases in between. This CDR3 contains 15 residues. The germline gives CDR1 SGHKS, CDR2 YYEKEE (reference sequence). The CDR3 sequence is CASSLWGVSFNEQFF. CDR3 DNA sequence: TGTGCCAGCAGCCTATGGGGGGTCTCTTTCAATGAGCAGTTCTTC.

The chain carries TRBV5-1 and TRBJ2-5, with 9 bases lining up with TRBD2. This CDR3 contains 14 residues. Germline CDR1 is SGHRS and CDR2 is YFSETQ. Unmatched junction bases numbered 6, after V lost 4 bases and J lost 5 bases. Here the CDR3 reads CASSAWTSDETQYF. The CDR3 DNA is TGCGCCAGCAGCGCTTGGACTAGCGACGAGACCCAGTACTTC. Using reference TRBV5-1 and TRBJ2-5 for the parts outside the CDR3, the full variable domain is KAGVTQTPRYLIKTRGQQVTLSCSPISGHRSVSWYQQTPGQGLQFLFEYFSETQRNKGNFPGRFSGRQFSNSRSEMNVSTLELGDSALYLCASSAWTSDETQYFGPGTRLLVL.

This clone was detected only a few times. The J gene is TRBJ1-5, the V gene TRBV27; D remains unclear. The germline V gene encodes CDR1 MNHEY and CDR2 SMNVEV (reference sequence). There are 13 residues in the CDR3. The V end was cut by 5 bases, the J end by 3 bases, with 8 bases between. The CDR3 spells CASSLSFNQPQHF. The CDR3, as DNA: TGTGCCAGCAGTCTCAGTTTCAATCAGCCCCAGCATTTT.

Here the CDR3 reads CASSLLGQVYYNEQFF. CDR3 coding DNA: TGTGCCAGCAGCCTGCTCGGACAGGTTTACTACAATGAGCAGTTCTTC. The V and J genes are TRBV7-6 and TRBJ2-1; 7 bases fit TRBD1. Looked up from germline, CDR1 is SGHVS and CDR2 is FNYEAQ. V was clipped by 5 bases and J by 3 bases; unmatched bases: 10. This CDR3 is built from 16 residues.

This clone was picked up a small number of times. The chain has TRBV29-1 and TRBJ2-5; maybe TRBD2 (5 bases). From germline, CDR1 is SQVTM and CDR2 ANQGSEA. The V end was cut by 3 bases, the J end by 5 bases, with 10 bases between. The CDR3 length is 12 residues. DNA for the CDR3: TGCAGCGTTGATCCCGGCGGGGAGACCCAGTACTTC. This gives the protein CSVDPGGETQYF.

CDR3 nucleotides: TGTGCCAGCAGTTCTCCCGGGACGAACCAGTATGGCTACACCTTC. Translating it yields CASSSPGTNQYGYTF. J is TRBJ1-2 and V is TRBV28, with D perhaps matching TRBD1 (5 bases). V shed 4 bases and J shed 5 bases, with 17 bases lying between them. The CDR3 is 15 amino acids. Germline V gene lookup returns CDR1 MDHEN and CDR2 SYDVKM.

The chain recombines TRBV5-1 with TRBJ2-2; D might be TRBD1 (6 bases). V was pared by 0 bases and J by 6 bases, with 12 bases between. The germline V gene has CDR1 SGHRS and CDR2 YFSETQ. CDR3 size: 15 residues. CDR3: CASSLGQGYAGELFF. The DNA for the CDR3 is TGCGCCAGCAGCTTGGGGCAGGGGTACGCCGGGGAGCTGTTTTTT.

In its sample, this clone was seen a few times. CDR3 sequence (DNA): TGTGCCAGCAGCTTGGTGGGTGGCTACACCTTC. This translates into CASSLVGGYTF. The gene calls are TRBV5-8 and TRBJ1-2; D not resolved. Germline V gives CDR1 SGHTS, CDR2 YDEGEE. This CDR3 contains 11 residues. The germline V and J ends were trimmed by 0 bases and 7 bases, with 4 bases remaining between them.

The sample holds a few counts of this clone. The sample holds other DNA sequences that translate to the same CDR3. This chain joins TRBV5-6 and TRBJ2-1; D not resolved. The CDR3 has 15 residues. Trimming pared 2 bases from V and 0 bases from J, leaving 9 bases between. Germline V gene data show CDR1 as SGHDT and CDR2 as YYEEEE. The CDR3 DNA reads TGTGCCAGCAGCTTCCTCCTAAGCTCCTACAATGAGCAGTTCTTC. Its translation: CASSFLLSSYNEQFF.

The chain employs TRBV5-1 and TRBJ2-5; no reliable D call. The CDR3 loop spans 14 amino acids. Looked up from germline, CDR1 is SGHRS and CDR2 is YFSETQ. V was trimmed by 6 bases and J by 1 base, leaving 13 bases between them. The CDR3 sequence: CASTFVGGQETQYF. For the CDR3, the DNA is TGCGCCAGCACGTTCGTGGGCGGCCAAGAGACCCAGTACTTC. Complete variable domain (other parts from reference TRBV5-1 and TRBJ2-5): KAGVTQTPRYLIKTRGQQVTLSCSPISGHRSVSWYQQTPGQGLQFLFEYFSETQRNKGNFPGRFSGRQFSNSRSEMNVSTLELGDSALYLCASTFVGGQETQYFGPGTRLLVL.

The CDR3 loop reads CASSVGRASYEQYF. The CDR3 DNA sequence: TGTGCCAGCAGCGTCGGCAGGGCATCCTACGAGCAGTACTTC. V gene TRBV9 combines with J gene TRBJ2-7; D possibly corresponds to TRBD1 (5 bases). The germline gives CDR1 SGDLS, CDR2 YYNGEE. V was cut by 2 bases and J by 1 base, with 10 bases left in between. The CDR3 covers 14 residues. Full variable domain (remainder filled in from reference TRBV9 and TRBJ2-7): DSGVTQTPKHLITATGQRVTLRCSPRSGDLSVYWYQQSLDQGLQFLIQYYNGEERAKGNILERFSAQQFPDLHSELNLSSLELGDSALYFCASSVGRASYEQYFGPGTRLTVT.

CDR3 bases: TGCAGCGTAGGACAGGGTCGGAACATTCAGTACTTC. The encoded protein is CSVGQGRNIQYF. The rearrangement links TRBV29-1 to TRBJ2-4; 8 positions match TRBD1. Germline CDR1 and CDR2: SQVTM and ANQGSEA. V gave up 6 bases and J gave up 7 bases; unmatched junction bases: 5. The CDR3 covers 12 residues. Complete variable domain (other parts from reference TRBV29-1 and TRBJ2-4): SAVISQKPSRDICQRGTSLTIQCQVDSQVTMMFWYRQQPGQSLTLIATANQGSEATYESGFVIDKFPISRPNLTFSTLTVSNMSPEDSSIYLCSVGQGRNIQYFGAGTRLSVL.

The genes are TRBV25-1 and TRBJ2-7; D call uncertain. The CDR3 is 10 residues long. Germline CDR1 is MGHDK and CDR2 is SYGVNS. V lost 4 bases and J 6 bases, leaving 4 bases between the germline ends. CDR3 protein: CASSGPEQYF. The CDR3 nucleotides are TGTGCCAGCAGTGGACCCGAGCAGTACTTC.

The chain is built from TRBV9 and TRBJ2-2; D ambiguous. Trimming took off 6 bases at V and 6 bases at J, with 9 bases between the two ends. There are 12 residues in the CDR3. Germline V gene lookup returns CDR1 SGDLS and CDR2 YYNGEE. The CDR3 DNA follows: TGTGCCAGCAACGCTGGGTCCGGGGAGCTGTTTTTT. It yields the protein CASNAGSGELFF.

V and J are TRBV5-1 and TRBJ2-3; no definite D call. The V and J ends lost 2 bases and 1 base respectively, with 5 bases between them. The germline V gene encodes CDR1 SGHRS and CDR2 YFSETQ. This CDR3 has 13 amino acids. The CDR3 DNA reads as TGCGCCAGCAGCTTTCCAGGCACAGATACGCAGTATTTT. This sequence encodes CASSFPGTDTQYF.

The chain combines TRBV10-3 with TRBJ2-7; 10 bases are a match to TRBD2. The CDR3 sequence is 15 residues long. Per germline, CDR1 ENHRY and CDR2 SYGVKD. Trimming cost V 10 bases and J 0 bases; bases outside gene matches: 9. The CDR3 bases are TGTGCCAGCCTACCTTCTAGCGGGAGCTCCTACGAGCAGTACTTC. Amino acid sequence: CASLPSSGSSYEQYF.

V is TRBV25-1 and J is TRBJ2-2; the match to TRBD1 covers 9 bases. The V gene's germline CDR1 is MGHDK and CDR2 SYGVNS. The CDR3 is 13 residues long. V lost 4 bases, J lost 6 bases, and 0 bases stayed unmatched. The CDR3 sequence is CASSGQGAGELFF. CDR3 nucleotides: TGTGCCAGCAGTGGACAGGGGGCCGGGGAGCTGTTTTTT.

The rearrangement joins TRBV6-5 to TRBJ1-4, with D maybe TRBD1 (5 bases). The germline CDR1 and CDR2 sequences are MNHEY and SVGAGI. The V gene lost 2 bases and the J gene lost 8 bases, with 12 bases spanning the gap. The CDR3 is 14 residues long. CDR3 DNA sequence: TGTGCCAGCAGTTACGGAGGGGCTACGGAAAAACTGTTTTTT. This gives the protein CASSYGGATEKLFF.

This clone appeared a few times. V and J are TRBV28 and TRBJ1-1, with D unclear. Germline CDR1 is MDHEN and CDR2 is SYDVKM. V was trimmed by 2 bases and J by 0 bases, leaving 7 bases between them. The CDR3 is 14 amino acids. This chain's CDR3 is CASSLPSMNTEAFF. The CDR3 nucleotides read TGTGCCAGCAGTTTACCATCCATGAACACTGAAGCTTTCTTT.

The J gene is TRBJ1-1, the V gene TRBV4-1; tentatively, D is TRBD1 (5 bases). The CDR3 loop spans 14 amino acids. V gave up 4 bases and J gave up 0 bases, with 9 bases separating them. Germline V gene lookup returns CDR1 MGHRA and CDR2 YSYEKL. The CDR3 here is CASSLQEMNTEAFF. CDR3 nucleotide sequence: TGCGCCAGCAGCCTACAGGAGATGAACACTGAAGCTTTCTTT.

J is TRBJ1-2 and V is TRBV30, with no clear D. The length of the CDR3 is 14 residues. Trimming took 0 bases from V and 4 from J, leaving 12 bases between them. Germline V gene lookup returns CDR1 GTSNPN and CDR2 SVGIG (reference sequence). CDR3 DNA: TGTGCCTGGAGTGTAATTGGCAGTCTCTATGGCTACACCTTC. This gives the protein CAWSVIGSLYGYTF.

The chain combines TRBV30 with TRBJ1-3; D unclear. Per germline, CDR1 GTSNPN and CDR2 SVGIG (reference sequence). The CDR3 is 11 residues long. V was clipped by 4 bases and J by 3 bases, with 4 bases between them. CDR3: CAWTVGNTIYF. As DNA, the CDR3 is TGTGCCTGGACGGTTGGAAACACCATATATTTT.

This clone was counted between two and nine times. The chain employs TRBV7-9 and TRBJ2-1; D possibly uses TRBD1 or TRBD2 (6 bases each). The CDR3 totals 17 residues. Germline lookup yields CDR1 SEHNR and CDR2 FQNEAQ (reference sequence). V was clipped by 5 bases and J by 0 bases, with 17 bases between them. The CDR3 is CASSRPGAFSSYNEQFF. The CDR3 DNA is TGTGCCAGCAGCCGACCGGGGGCGTTCAGCTCCTACAATGAGCAGTTCTTC.

This clone occurred a few times. J is TRBJ2-5 and V is TRBV2; D possibly matches TRBD1 or TRBD2 (5 bases each). Germline V CDR1 and CDR2: SNHLY, FYNNEI. CDR3 length equals 14 residues. V shed 4 bases and J shed 5 bases, with 14 bases lying between them. CDR3 DNA sequence: TGTGCCAGCAGTGCAACAGGAGAGGGGGAGACCCAGTACTTC. This gives the protein CASSATGEGETQYF.

J is TRBJ1-2 and V is TRBV14; 10 bases are a match to TRBD1. Germline-derived CDR1 and CDR2 are SGHDN and FVKESK. V lost 4 bases, J lost 2 bases, and 13 bases stayed unmatched. The CDR3 is 18 amino acids. As DNA, the CDR3 is TGTGCCAGCAGCCGCCTTACCGGGACAGGGGACTCGAACTATGGCTACACCTTC. Translated: CASSRLTGTGDSNYGYTF.

Here the CDR3 reads CASSSPTLAAQYF. The CDR3 bases are TGTGCCAGCAGTTCCCCCACGCTAGCGGCCCAGTACTTC. The chain joins TRBV28 to TRBJ2-5; TRBD2 matches 7 bases. V lost 4 bases, J lost 9 bases, and 8 bases stayed unmatched. Germline V gene sequence: CDR1 MDHEN, CDR2 SYDVKM. The CDR3 runs to 13 residues. Looking up the rest from reference TRBV28 and TRBJ2-5 gives the full variable domain: DVKVTQSSRYLVKRTGEKVFLECVQDMDHENMFWYRQDPGLGLRLIYFSYDVKMKEKGDIPEGYSVSREKKERFSLILESASTNQTSMYLCASSSPTLAAQYFGPGTRLLVL.

V is TRBV4-2 and J is TRBJ2-7; D may be TRBD1 or TRBD2 (5 bases each). This CDR3 is 16 amino acids long. Trimming stripped 0 bases from V and 4 bases from J, with 16 bases between. The germline V gene has CDR1 LGHNA and CDR2 YNFKEQ. CDR3 amino acids: CASSQDVGDAGYEQYF. CDR3 bases: TGTGCCAGCAGCCAAGATGTGGGGGACGCTGGGTACGAGCAGTACTTC.

The chain recombines TRBV30 with TRBJ2-5, with TRBD2 matching 11 bases. This CDR3 spans 15 amino acids. Germline V lookup: CDR1 GTSNPN, CDR2 SVGIG (reference sequence). The trim removed 0 bases at V and 4 bases at J, leaving 4 bases unmatched. The CDR3 spells CAWSVSGGARETQYF. For the CDR3, the DNA is TGTGCCTGGAGTGTTAGCGGGGGGGCGCGAGAGACCCAGTACTTC.

The gene calls are TRBV18 and TRBJ1-5; TRBD1 aligns across 10 bases. The CDR3 totals 13 residues. The germline gives CDR1 KGHSH, CDR2 LQKENI. The CDR3 loop is CASGTGDGQPQHF. The CDR3 bases are TGTGCTTCCGGGACAGGGGATGGTCAGCCCCAGCATTTT. Full variable domain (missing parts from reference TRBV18 and TRBJ1-5): NAGVMQNPRHLVRRRGQEARLRCSPMKGHSHVYWYRQLPEEGLKFMVYLQKENIIDESGMPKERFSAEFPKEGPSILRIQQVVRGDSAAYFCASGTGDGQPQHFGDGTRLSIL.